A single sample is the source of the 22 T cell receptor beta chains below, sequenced in a study of PD-1 blockade in classical Hodgkin lymphoma. Repertoires were generated with immunoSEQ multiplex PCR, while TCRdb's copy carries only in-frame clones and drops some. This sample has tens of thousands of clones, with 90% found just once. The time point here: cycle 4 day 1 (C4D1), after less than 7 weeks of nivolumab. Relapse after autologous stem cell transplantation occurred in every patient, and brentuximab vedotin exposure varied. This specimen was peripheral blood mononuclear cells (PBMCs), taken before the fourth cycle of nivolumab. The origin of the receptors is a human donor with classical Hodgkin lymphoma.

The genes are TRBV5-1 and TRBJ1-1, with D tentatively TRBD1 (5 bases). This CDR3 has 18 amino acids. Deletions cut 3 bases from V and 2 bases from J, with 23 bases between. The V gene's germline CDR1 is SGHRS and CDR2 YFSETQ. For the CDR3, the DNA is TGCGCCAGCAGCTCCCCTGCAGGGCCGGTCGGCGTTAACACTGAAGCTTTCTTT. Encoded protein: CASSSPAGPVGVNTEAFF.

This chain connects TRBV2 to TRBJ2-3; 9 bases are a match to TRBD1. The J segment lost 1 base and the V segment lost 5 bases, leaving 4 bases of the junction unmatched. The V gene's germline CDR1 is SNHLY and CDR2 FYNNEI. The CDR3 runs 15 residues. Here the CDR3 DNA reads TGTGCCAGCAGTATAAGGACAGGGGGCACAGATACGCAGTATTTT. This encodes CASSIRTGGTDTQYF.

V usage is TRBV27 and J usage is TRBJ1-2; perhaps TRBD1 as D (5 bases). Germline V gene lookup returns CDR1 MNHEY and CDR2 SMNVEV (reference sequence). Trimming left V 0 bases short and J 2 bases short, with 10 bases between. The CDR3 totals 15 residues. CDR3 bases: TGTGCCAGCAGTTTATCCCCGGGGGGGAACTATGGCTACACCTTC. Translated, it gives CASSLSPGGNYGYTF.

This chain uses TRBV5-6 with TRBJ1-4; possible D gene TRBD1, 6 bases. Germline-derived CDR1 and CDR2 are SGHDT and YYEEEE. V shed 5 bases and J shed 8 bases, with 19 bases lying between them. The CDR3 is 15 amino acids. The CDR3 reads CASSRNVRGDEKLFF. In DNA, the CDR3 is TGTGCCAGCAGTCGAAACGTCAGGGGTGACGAAAAACTGTTTTTT.

The rearrangement links TRBV4-2 to TRBJ2-1; D might be TRBD1 (5 bases). Germline CDR1 LGHNA, CDR2 YNFKEQ. This CDR3 is 16 amino acids long. The V end lost 4 bases, the J end lost 2 bases, and 15 bases lay between the germline ends. CDR3 sequence: CASSPLYQGTYNEQFF. As DNA, the CDR3 is TGTGCCAGCAGCCCCCTTTATCAGGGAACCTACAATGAGCAGTTCTTC.

The rearrangement uses TRBV5-1 and TRBJ1-6; D perhaps matches TRBD1 (5 bases). Germline-derived CDR1 and CDR2 are SGHRS and YFSETQ. This CDR3 spans 14 amino acids. V was clipped by 7 bases and J by 7 bases, with 15 bases between them. The CDR3 protein is CASAGAQGNSPLHF. In DNA form, the CDR3 reads TGCGCCAGCGCCGGCGCGCAGGGCAATTCACCCCTCCACTTT.

CDR3 bases: TGTGCCAGCAGCTTACAGGGTAATGAAAAACTGTTTTTT. It encodes CASSLQGNEKLFF. The gene calls are TRBV5-4 and TRBJ1-4, with a tentative D call TRBD1 (6 bases). The CDR3 extends over 13 amino acids. V was pared by 2 bases and J by 4 bases, with 6 bases between. Germline CDR1 reads SGHNT; CDR2 reads YYREEE (reference sequence).

This clone was detected only a few times. The CDR3 DNA follows: TGTGCCAGCAGCTTATCGGGACAGCAGAACACTGAAGCTTTCTTT. Encoded protein: CASSLSGQQNTEAFF. The V gene is TRBV11-3, the J gene TRBJ1-1; 7 bases fit TRBD1. The CDR3 is 15 amino acids. V was pared by 2 bases and J by 1 base, with 4 bases of the junction left unmatched. Germline-derived CDR1 and CDR2 are SGHNT and YENEEA. Variable domain in full (rest from reference TRBV11-3 and TRBJ1-1): EAGVVQSPRYKIIEKKQPVAFWCNPISGHNTLYWYLQNLGQGPELLIRYENEEAVDDSQLPKDRFSAERLKGVDSTLKIQPAELGDSAVYLCASSLSGQQNTEAFFGQGTRLTVV.

The V gene is TRBV5-1, the J gene TRBJ2-7, with TRBD1 matching 7 bases. The junction had 7 bases not matched to a gene; V was cut back by 0 bases and J by 1 base. The CDR3 has 16 amino acids. Germline V gene sequence: CDR1 SGHRS, CDR2 YFSETQ. CDR3 sequence: CASSLAPTGVSYEQYF. CDR3 coding DNA: TGCGCCAGCAGCTTGGCCCCAACAGGGGTATCCTACGAGCAGTACTTC.

The V and J genes are TRBV5-4 and TRBJ2-7; no definite D call. Germline V gene lookup returns CDR1 SGHNT and CDR2 YYREEE (reference sequence). The CDR3 contains 13 residues. The germline V and J ends were trimmed by 0 bases and 5 bases, with 9 bases remaining between them. The CDR3 DNA sequence: TGTGCCAGCAGCTTGGTGTCTTCTCACGAGCAGTACTTC. Amino acids: CASSLVSSHEQYF.

V gene TRBV27 combines with J gene TRBJ2-3; 7 bases align to TRBD2. This CDR3 has 16 residues. The germline CDR1 and CDR2 sequences are MNHEY and SMNVEV (reference sequence). V gave up 0 bases and J gave up 1 base; unmatched junction bases: 4. CDR3 DNA: TGTGCCAGCAGTTTATCCGCGGGGGTGCGCACAGATACGCAGTATTTT. Protein product: CASSLSAGVRTDTQYF.

The chain links TRBV18 to TRBJ2-5, with 7 bases fitting TRBD1. Germline lookup yields CDR1 KGHSH and CDR2 LQKENI. J lost 3 bases, V lost 3 bases, and 4 bases had no gene match. The CDR3 spans 14 residues. The DNA of the CDR3 is TGTGCCAGCTCACCCGGACAGGCGGAAGAGACCCAGTACTTC. Amino acids: CASSPGQAEETQYF.

This clone has just one count. The V call is TRBV4-1, the J call TRBJ2-4; no definite D call. This CDR3 is 16 amino acids long. With 0 bases removed from V and 4 bases from J, the gap between germline ends came to 13 bases. Germline-derived CDR1 and CDR2 are MGHRA and YSYEKL. The CDR3 loop reads CASSQDVPRNKNIQYF. CDR3 nucleotides: TGCGCCAGCAGCCAAGACGTTCCGCGAAATAAAAACATTCAGTACTTC.

A single count supports this clone. This specimen includes other DNA sequences encoding the same CDR3. The chain uses TRBV30 and TRBJ1-1; D remains ambiguous. V was clipped by 0 bases and J by 6 bases, with 5 bases between them. Per the germline V gene, CDR1 is GTSNPN and CDR2 is SVGIG (reference sequence). The CDR3 totals 11 residues. The CDR3, as DNA: TGTGCCTGGAGTGTCGGGGCTGAAGCTTTCTTT. This codes for CAWSVGAEAFF.

The chain couples TRBV9 to TRBJ2-1; D might be TRBD1 or TRBD2, each matching 5 bases. V dropped 0 bases and J dropped 4 bases, with 11 bases sitting between them. CDR3 size: 15 residues. Germline V CDR1 and CDR2: SGDLS, YYNGEE. CDR3 bases: TGTGCCAGCAGCGTAGAGGGGCGCGGGTACAATGAGCAGTTCTTC. It codes for CASSVEGRGYNEQFF.

This clone was observed once. V and J are TRBV7-2 and TRBJ2-7, with D hard to call. There are 15 residues in the CDR3. The V gene lost 2 bases and the J gene lost 1 base, with 12 bases spanning the gap. Per germline, CDR1 SGHTA and CDR2 FQGNSA. CDR3 loop: CASSLTGRHSYEQYF. Written as DNA, the CDR3 is TGTGCCAGCAGCTTAACGGGCAGGCATTCCTACGAGCAGTACTTC.

V is TRBV2 and J is TRBJ2-7; 10 nucleotides align to TRBD1. In germline, CDR1 is SNHLY, CDR2 FYNNEI. CDR3 length: 15 residues. V gave up 7 bases and J gave up 2 bases; unmatched junction bases: 8. Here the CDR3 DNA reads TGTGCCAGCAATCAAGGGACAGGGGTGGCCTACGAGCAGTACTTC. It specifies CASNQGTGVAYEQYF.

The rearrangement links TRBV6-4 to TRBJ1-3; D is unresolved. Trimming took off 5 bases at V and 0 bases at J, with 8 bases between the two ends. Per the germline V gene, CDR1 is MRHNA and CDR2 is SNTAGT. The CDR3 contains 14 residues. CDR3 in amino acids: CASSFVLSGNTIYF. The CDR3 nucleotides read TGTGCCAGCAGTTTTGTACTCTCTGGAAACACCATATATTTT.

For this clone: The same CDR3 arises from other DNA sequences in this sample as well. The genes are TRBV7-9 and TRBJ2-3; D may be TRBD2 (6 bases). Germline CDR1 reads SEHNR; CDR2 reads FQNEAQ (reference sequence). V lost 5 bases and J lost 1, with 10 bases in between. The CDR3 runs to 14 residues. The CDR3 DNA follows: TGTGCCAGCAGCCTGGGGACTGGCACAGATACGCAGTATTTT. Translation: CASSLGTGTDTQYF.

CDR3 DNA: TGTGCCTGGACCCACGCGCGCGATCAGCCCCAGCATTTT. Residues: CAWTHARDQPQHF. V gene TRBV30 combines with J gene TRBJ1-5; D gene unclear. Germline CDR1 and CDR2: GTSNPN and SVGIG (reference sequence). The germline V and J ends were trimmed by 4 bases and 5 bases, with 12 bases remaining between them. This CDR3 spans 13 amino acids.

This clone was picked up a small number of times. As DNA, the CDR3 is TGTGCCATCAGTGAGTCGGCTGAAGATGGCTACACCTTC. As protein: CAISESAEDGYTF. This chain joins TRBV10-3 and TRBJ1-2; no reliable D call. The CDR3 has 13 residues. The germline V gene encodes CDR1 ENHRY and CDR2 SYGVKD. Trimming took off 0 bases at V and 6 bases at J, with 8 bases between the two ends.

The chain has TRBV28 and TRBJ1-4; TRBD1 is a possible D gene (5 bases). Between the trimmed V and J ends, which lost 7 bases and 8 bases, there was a span of 29 bases. Germline-derived CDR1 and CDR2 are MDHEN and SYDVKM. The CDR3 totals 18 residues. CDR3 sequence reads: CASTRCRGCRTGSEKLFF. In nucleotides, the CDR3 is TGTGCCAGCACTCGTTGTCGGGGGTGTAGAACGGGAAGCGAAAAACTGTTTTTT.